The TCR beta chain under discussion was sequenced for a study of radiation and T cells in renal cell carcinoma. Overall study results and limits: Baseline intratumoral clonotype presence is unknown without pretreatment biopsies.

The CDR3 extends over 16 amino acids. The ends were cut back, 0 bases at V and 7 bases at J, with 16 bases in the middle. In germline, CDR1 is SGDLS, CDR2 YYNGEE. Notes on this clone: Its antigen is unknown.

TCRdb's table, derived via immunoSEQ multiplex PCR, lists solely in-frame clones and lacks some. Among around 94,000 clones, around four fifths were seen once, and the ten largest hold roughly a tenth. Indicated time point: blood 4 weeks post-SBRT, at nephrectomy. The treatment is: 15 Gy SBRT to primary tumor, nephrectomy 4 weeks later. Nephrectomy followed 15 Gy stereotactic body radiation by 4 weeks. Radiation-treated patients gave blood at baseline, week 2 and week 4. Clear cell pathology was present in this patient's renal cell carcinoma. This clonotype originated in a man over 45 with renal cell carcinoma. This material consisted of blood, taken from a patient whose treatment included radiotherapy and nephrectomy. V is TRBV9 and J is TRBJ1-4; weak D call: TRBD1 (6 bases). In DNA form, the CDR3 reads TGTGCCAGCAGCGTAGAAGACGGGGGGCGTGGTGAAAAACTGTTTTTT. Amino acid sequence: CASSVEDGGRGEKLFF.